The 4 T cell receptor beta chains in this list originate from one sample, sequenced in a study of T cell changes during pregnancy in multiple sclerosis. Only in-frame clones appear in the TCRdb table, and some are missing; sequencing was by immunoSEQ multiplex PCR. The sample carries tens of thousands of clones, 80% to 95% recorded once. Material: CD4+ T cells from peripheral blood mononuclear cells, obtained in the third trimester of pregnancy. Receptors were obtained from a female donor in good health, enrolled as a control in a pregnancy study.

This chain links TRBV5-6 with TRBJ1-3; D is perhaps TRBD1 (5 bases). Trimming took 0 bases from V and 7 from J, leaving 8 bases between them. The CDR3 loop spans 13 amino acids. Germline-derived CDR1 and CDR2 are SGHDT and YYEEEE. The CDR3 bases are TGTGCCAGCAGCTTGGGGGGGGAGAACACCATATATTTT. As protein: CASSLGGENTIYF.

V usage is TRBV6-5 and J usage is TRBJ1-2; D not resolved. CDR3 size: 16 residues. Germline V gene sequence: CDR1 MNHEY, CDR2 SVGAGI. Deletions cut 4 bases from V and 5 bases from J, with 20 bases between. The CDR3: CASSSGSLQRRYGYTF. The CDR3 nucleotides read TGTGCCAGCAGTTCCGGGTCCCTTCAAAGGAGGTATGGCTACACCTTC.

The CDR3 loop reads CASSLGARGRNYGYTF. CDR3 in DNA: TGTGCCAGCAGTTTAGGGGCCAGGGGGCGGAACTATGGCTACACCTTC. The rearrangement links TRBV28 to TRBJ1-2; 8 nucleotides agree with TRBD1. The CDR3 consists of 16 residues. In germline, CDR1 is MDHEN, CDR2 SYDVKM. The V segment lost 2 bases and the J segment 2 bases; nucleotides outside the gene matches: 7.

V gene TRBV7-2 combines with J gene TRBJ1-4, with a tentative D call TRBD1 (6 bases). V lost 5 bases to trimming and J lost 8 bases, with 21 bases between them. The CDR3 runs 16 residues. CDR1 SGHTA and CDR2 FQGNSA come from the germline V gene. The CDR3 reads CASSPTSTGPGEKLFF. In DNA form, the CDR3 reads TGTGCCAGCAGCCCGACTTCGACAGGCCCCGGAGAAAAACTGTTTTTT.